This record covers a single T cell receptor (beta chain). In the original analysis: Scientists estimated how many nucleated cells there were by amplifying reference gene primers. Repertoires were generated with immunoSEQ multiplex PCR, while TCRdb's copy carries only in-frame clones and drops some. D and trimming come from the DNA, and the V and J calls and clone size come from that table. Altogether about 150,000 clones are present, around 84% being singletons, with the ten largest covering 8.3%. This CDR3 is 15 amino acids long. V lost 10 bases, J lost 8 bases, and 19 bases stayed unmatched. Per the germline V gene, CDR1 is SNHLY and CDR2 is FYNNEI. These data belong to a study of blood T cell repertoires in COVID-19. Overall study context: T cells, B-cell-depleted T cells, or PBMCs provided the cDNA or gDNA that served as material.

The sequencing input was peripheral blood. The sequence came from a woman in her sixties or seventies with COVID-19, enrolled during active disease. V gene TRBV2 combines with J gene TRBJ1-2; TRBD1 matches at 7 bases. The CDR3 spells CATNSGGRTSGGYTF. CDR3 nucleotide sequence: TGTGCCACCAACTCAGGGGGACGGACGTCTGGGGGCTACACCTTC.